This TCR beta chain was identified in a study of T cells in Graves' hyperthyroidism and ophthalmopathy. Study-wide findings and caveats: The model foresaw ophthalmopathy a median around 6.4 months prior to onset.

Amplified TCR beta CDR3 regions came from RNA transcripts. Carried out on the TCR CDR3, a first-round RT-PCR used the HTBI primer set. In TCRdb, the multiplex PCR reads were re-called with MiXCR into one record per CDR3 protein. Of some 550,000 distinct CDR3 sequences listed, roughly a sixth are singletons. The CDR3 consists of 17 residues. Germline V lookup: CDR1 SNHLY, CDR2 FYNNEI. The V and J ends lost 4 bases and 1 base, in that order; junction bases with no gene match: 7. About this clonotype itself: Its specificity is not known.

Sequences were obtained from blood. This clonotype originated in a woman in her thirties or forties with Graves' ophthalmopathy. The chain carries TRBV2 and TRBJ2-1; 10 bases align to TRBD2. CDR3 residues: CASSGETSGYSYNEQFF. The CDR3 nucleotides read TGTGCCAGCAGTGGGGAGACTAGCGGGTATTCCTACAATGAGCAGTTCTTC.